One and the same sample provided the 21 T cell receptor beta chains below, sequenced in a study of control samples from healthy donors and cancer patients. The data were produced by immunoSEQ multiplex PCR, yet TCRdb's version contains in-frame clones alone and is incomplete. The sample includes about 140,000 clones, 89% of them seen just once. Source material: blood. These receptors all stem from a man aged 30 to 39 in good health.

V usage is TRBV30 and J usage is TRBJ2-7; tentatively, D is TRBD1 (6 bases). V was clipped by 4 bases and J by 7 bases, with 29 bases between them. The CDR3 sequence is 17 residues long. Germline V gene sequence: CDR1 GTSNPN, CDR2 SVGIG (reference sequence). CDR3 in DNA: TGTGCCTGGACGTCCCATCAACCGAGACAGGTTCGAGGAGAGCAGTACTTC. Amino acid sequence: CAWTSHQPRQVRGEQYF.

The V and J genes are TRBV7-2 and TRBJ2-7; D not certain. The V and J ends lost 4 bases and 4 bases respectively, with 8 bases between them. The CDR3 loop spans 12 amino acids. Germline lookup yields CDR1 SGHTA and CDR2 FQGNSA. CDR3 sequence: CASSSTGYEQYF. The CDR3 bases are TGTGCCAGCAGCTCCACGGGTTACGAGCAGTACTTC.

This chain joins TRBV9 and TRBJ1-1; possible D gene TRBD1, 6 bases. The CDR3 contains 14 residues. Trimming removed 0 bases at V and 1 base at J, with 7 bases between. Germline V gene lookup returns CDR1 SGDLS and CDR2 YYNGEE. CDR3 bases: TGTGCCAGCAGCGTAGTGGGACAGAACACTGAAGCTTTCTTT. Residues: CASSVVGQNTEAFF.

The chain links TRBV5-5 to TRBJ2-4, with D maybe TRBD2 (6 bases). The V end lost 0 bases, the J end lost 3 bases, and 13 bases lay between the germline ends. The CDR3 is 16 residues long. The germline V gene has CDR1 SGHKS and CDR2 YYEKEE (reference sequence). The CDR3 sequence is CASSLVWGLSKNIQYF. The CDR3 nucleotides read TGTGCCAGCAGCTTGGTATGGGGACTCAGCAAAAACATTCAGTACTTC. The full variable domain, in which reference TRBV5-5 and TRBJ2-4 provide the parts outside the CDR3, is DAGVTQSPTHLIKTRGQQVTLRCSPISGHKSVSWYQQVLGQGPQFIFQYYEKEERGRGNFPDRFSARQFPNYSSELNVNALLLGDSALYLCASSLVWGLSKNIQYFGAGTRLSVL.

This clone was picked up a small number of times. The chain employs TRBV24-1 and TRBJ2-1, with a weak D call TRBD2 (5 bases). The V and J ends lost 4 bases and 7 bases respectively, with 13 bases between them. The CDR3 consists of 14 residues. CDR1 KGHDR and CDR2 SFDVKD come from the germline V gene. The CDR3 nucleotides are TGTGCCACCAGTGACCAGAGCGGTTCAAATGAGCAGTTCTTC. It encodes CATSDQSGSNEQFF.

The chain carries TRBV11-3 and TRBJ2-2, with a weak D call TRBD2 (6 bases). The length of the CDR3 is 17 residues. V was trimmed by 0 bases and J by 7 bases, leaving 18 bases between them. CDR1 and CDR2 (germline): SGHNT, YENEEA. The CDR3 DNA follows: TGTGCCAGCAGCTTAGATTACGTGGAGGGAATGGGCGGGGAGCTGTTTTTT. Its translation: CASSLDYVEGMGGELFF.

This chain's CDR3 is CASSQDRLRGSYNEQFF. In nucleotides, the CDR3 is TGTGCCAGCAGCCAAGATCGGTTGCGGGGGTCCTACAATGAGCAGTTCTTC. The rearrangement links TRBV3-1 (or the pseudogene TRBV3-2) to TRBJ2-1; 7 nucleotides line up with TRBD2. Germline values: CDR1 LGHDT, CDR2 YNNKEL (reference sequence). With 0 bases clipped from V and 1 base from J, the junction kept 6 bases outside the gene matches. CDR3 size: 17 residues.

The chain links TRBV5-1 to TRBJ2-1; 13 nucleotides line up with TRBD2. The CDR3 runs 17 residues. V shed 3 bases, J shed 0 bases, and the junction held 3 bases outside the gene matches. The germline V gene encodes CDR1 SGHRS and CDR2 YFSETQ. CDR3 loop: CASSWTSGGFSYNEQFF. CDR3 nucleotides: TGCGCCAGCAGCTGGACTAGCGGGGGATTCTCCTACAATGAGCAGTTCTTC.

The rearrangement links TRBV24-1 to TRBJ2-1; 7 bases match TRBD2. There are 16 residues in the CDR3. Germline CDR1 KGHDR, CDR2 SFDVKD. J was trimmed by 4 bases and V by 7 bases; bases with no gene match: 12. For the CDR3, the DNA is TGTGCCACCAGCACTCGGCTAGCGGAAAAGTACAATGAGCAGTTCTTC. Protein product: CATSTRLAEKYNEQFF.

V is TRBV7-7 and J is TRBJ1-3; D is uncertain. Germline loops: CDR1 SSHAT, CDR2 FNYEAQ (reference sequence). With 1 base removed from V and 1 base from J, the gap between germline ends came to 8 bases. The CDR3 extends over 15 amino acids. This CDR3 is CASSLEPSSGNTIYF. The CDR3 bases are TGTGCCAGCAGCTTAGAACCTAGTTCTGGAAACACCATATATTTT.

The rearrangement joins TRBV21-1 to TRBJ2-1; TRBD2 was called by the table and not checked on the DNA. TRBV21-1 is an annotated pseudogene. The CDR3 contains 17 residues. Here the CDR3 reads CASSKGRVAGGDNEQFF. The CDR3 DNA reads TGTGCCAGCAGCAAAGGGCGTGTCGCGGGAGGGGATAATGAGCAGTTCTTC.

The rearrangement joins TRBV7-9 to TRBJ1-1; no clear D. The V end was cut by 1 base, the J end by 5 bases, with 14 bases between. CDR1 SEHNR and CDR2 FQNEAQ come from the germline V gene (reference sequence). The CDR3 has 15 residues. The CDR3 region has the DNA TGTGCCAGCAGCTTAGAGGGCAACCGGTGGACTGAAGCTTTCTTT. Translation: CASSLEGNRWTEAFF.

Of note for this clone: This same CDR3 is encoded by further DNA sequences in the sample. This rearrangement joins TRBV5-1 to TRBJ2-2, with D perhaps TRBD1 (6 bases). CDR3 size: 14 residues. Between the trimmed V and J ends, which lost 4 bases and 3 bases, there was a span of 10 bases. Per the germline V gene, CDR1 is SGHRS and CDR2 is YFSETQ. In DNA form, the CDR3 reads TGCGCCAGCAGCGTACAGGGCTACACCGGGGAGCTGTTTTTT. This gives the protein CASSVQGYTGELFF.

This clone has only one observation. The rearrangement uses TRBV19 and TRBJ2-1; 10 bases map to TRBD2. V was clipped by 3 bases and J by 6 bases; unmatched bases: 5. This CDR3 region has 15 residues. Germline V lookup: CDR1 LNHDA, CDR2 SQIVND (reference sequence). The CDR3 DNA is TGTGCCAGTAGTATCCCTAGCGGGAGTGGCAATGAGCAGTTCTTC. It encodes CASSIPSGSGNEQFF.

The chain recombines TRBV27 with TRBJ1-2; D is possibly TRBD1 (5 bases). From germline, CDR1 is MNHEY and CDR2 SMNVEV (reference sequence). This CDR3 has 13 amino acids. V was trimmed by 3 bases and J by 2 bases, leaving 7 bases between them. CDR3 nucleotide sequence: TGTGCCAGCAGTTTTCGGGGCAACTATGGCTACACCTTC. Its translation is CASSFRGNYGYTF.

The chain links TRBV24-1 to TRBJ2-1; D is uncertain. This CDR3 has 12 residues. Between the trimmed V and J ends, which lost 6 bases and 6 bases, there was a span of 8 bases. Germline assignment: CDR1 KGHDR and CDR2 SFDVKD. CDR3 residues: CATSSYGNEQFF. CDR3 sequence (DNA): TGTGCCACCAGTTCTTATGGCAATGAGCAGTTCTTC.

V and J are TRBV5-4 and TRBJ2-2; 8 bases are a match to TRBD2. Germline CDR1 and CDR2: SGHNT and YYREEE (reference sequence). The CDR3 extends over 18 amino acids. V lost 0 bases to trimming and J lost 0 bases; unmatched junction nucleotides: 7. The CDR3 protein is CASSLGPGLAANTGELFF. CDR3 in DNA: TGTGCCAGCAGCTTGGGCCCCGGACTAGCAGCGAACACCGGGGAGCTGTTTTTT.

Here the CDR3 reads CASSEFPVASYEQYF. CDR3 DNA sequence: TGTGCCAGCAGTGAATTCCCGGTGGCCTCCTACGAGCAGTACTTC. The rearrangement links TRBV6-1 to TRBJ2-7; D gene unclear. Looked up from germline, CDR1 is MNHNS and CDR2 is SASEGT. CDR3 length equals 15 residues. Between the trimmed V and J ends, which lost 2 bases and 0 bases, there was a span of 11 bases.

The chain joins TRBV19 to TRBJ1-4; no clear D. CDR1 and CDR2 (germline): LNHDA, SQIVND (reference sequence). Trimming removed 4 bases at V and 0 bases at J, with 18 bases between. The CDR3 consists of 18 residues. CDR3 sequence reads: CASSSLRRDPATNEKLFF. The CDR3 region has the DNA TGTGCCAGTAGTAGCCTACGCCGAGACCCAGCAACTAATGAAAAACTGTTTTTT.

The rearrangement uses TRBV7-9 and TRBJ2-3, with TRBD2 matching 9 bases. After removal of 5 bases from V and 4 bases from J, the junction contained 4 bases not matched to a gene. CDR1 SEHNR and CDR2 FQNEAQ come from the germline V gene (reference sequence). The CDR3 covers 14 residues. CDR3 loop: CASSRGGASDTQYF. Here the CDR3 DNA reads TGTGCCAGCAGCCGCGGGGGGGCCTCAGATACGCAGTATTTT. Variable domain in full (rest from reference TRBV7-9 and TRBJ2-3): DTGVSQNPRHKITKRGQNVTFRCDPISEHNRLYWYRQTLGQGPEFLTYFQNEAQLEKSRLLSDRFSAERPKGSFSTLEIQRTEQGDSAMYLCASSRGGASDTQYFGPGTRLTVL.

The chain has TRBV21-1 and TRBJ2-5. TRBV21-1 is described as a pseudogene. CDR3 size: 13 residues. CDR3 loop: CASSPRSPETQYF. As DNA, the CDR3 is TGTGCCAGCAGCCCCCGCAGCCCAGAGACCCAGTACTTC.